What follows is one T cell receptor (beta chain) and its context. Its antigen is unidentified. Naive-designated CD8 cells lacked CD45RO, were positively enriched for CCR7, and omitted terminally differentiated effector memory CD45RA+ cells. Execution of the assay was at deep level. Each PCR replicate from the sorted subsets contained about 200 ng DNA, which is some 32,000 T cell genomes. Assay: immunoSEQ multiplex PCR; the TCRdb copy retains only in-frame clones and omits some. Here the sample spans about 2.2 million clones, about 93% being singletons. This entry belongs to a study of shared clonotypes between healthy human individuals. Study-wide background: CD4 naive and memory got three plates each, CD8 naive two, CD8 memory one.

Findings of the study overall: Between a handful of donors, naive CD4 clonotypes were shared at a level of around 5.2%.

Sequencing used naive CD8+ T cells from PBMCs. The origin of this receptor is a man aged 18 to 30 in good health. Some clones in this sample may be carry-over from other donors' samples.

This CDR3 is CSARVSGEAFF. CDR3 nucleotide sequence: TGCAGTGCTAGAGTATCGGGTGAAGCTTTCTTT. The chain uses TRBV20-1 and TRBJ1-1; the D is unclear. The CDR3 runs 11 residues. Germline V lookup: CDR1 DFQATT, CDR2 SNEGSKA (reference sequence). Trimming left V 1 base short and J 7 bases short, with 7 bases between.